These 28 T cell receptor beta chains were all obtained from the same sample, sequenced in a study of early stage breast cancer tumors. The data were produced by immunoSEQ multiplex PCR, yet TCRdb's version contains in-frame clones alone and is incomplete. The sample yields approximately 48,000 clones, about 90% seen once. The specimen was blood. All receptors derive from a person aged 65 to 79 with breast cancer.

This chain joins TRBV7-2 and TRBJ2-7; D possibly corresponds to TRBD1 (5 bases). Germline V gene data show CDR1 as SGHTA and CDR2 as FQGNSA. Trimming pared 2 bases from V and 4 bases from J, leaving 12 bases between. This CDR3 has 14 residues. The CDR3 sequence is CASSLQGGRYEQYF. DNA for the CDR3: TGTGCCAGCAGCTTACAGGGTGGAAGGTACGAGCAGTACTTC.

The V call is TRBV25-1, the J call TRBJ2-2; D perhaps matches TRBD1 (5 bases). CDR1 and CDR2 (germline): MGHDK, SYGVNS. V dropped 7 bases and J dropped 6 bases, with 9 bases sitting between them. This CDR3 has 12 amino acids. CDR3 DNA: TGTGCCAGCACCCCAGGGTCCGGGGAGCTGTTTTTT. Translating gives CASTPGSGELFF.

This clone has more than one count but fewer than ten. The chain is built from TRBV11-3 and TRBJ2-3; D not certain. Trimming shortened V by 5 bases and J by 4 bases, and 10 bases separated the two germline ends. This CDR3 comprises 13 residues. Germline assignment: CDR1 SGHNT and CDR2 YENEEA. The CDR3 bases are TGTGCCAGCAGCCCCAATCGGGCAGATACGCAGTATTTT. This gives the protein CASSPNRADTQYF.

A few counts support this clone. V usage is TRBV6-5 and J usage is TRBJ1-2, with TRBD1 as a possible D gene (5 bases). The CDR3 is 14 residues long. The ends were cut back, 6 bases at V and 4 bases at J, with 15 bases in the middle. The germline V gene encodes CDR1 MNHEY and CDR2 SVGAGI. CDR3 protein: CASSLGHFGYGYTF. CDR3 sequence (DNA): TGTGCCAGCAGCTTAGGACATTTCGGCTATGGCTACACCTTC.

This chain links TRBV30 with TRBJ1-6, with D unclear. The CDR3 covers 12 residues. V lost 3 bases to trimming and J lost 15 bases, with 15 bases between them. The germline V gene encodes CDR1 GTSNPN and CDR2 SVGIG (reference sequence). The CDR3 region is CAWSLDSRRLHF. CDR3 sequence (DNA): TGTGCCTGGAGCCTGGACTCACGTCGCCTCCACTTT.

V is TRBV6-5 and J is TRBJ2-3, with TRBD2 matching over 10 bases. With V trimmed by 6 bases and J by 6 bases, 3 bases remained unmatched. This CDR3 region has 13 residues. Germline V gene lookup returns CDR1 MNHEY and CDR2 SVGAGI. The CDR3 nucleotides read TGTGCCAGCAGACCGGGACTAGCGGATACGCAGTATTTT. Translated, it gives CASRPGLADTQYF.

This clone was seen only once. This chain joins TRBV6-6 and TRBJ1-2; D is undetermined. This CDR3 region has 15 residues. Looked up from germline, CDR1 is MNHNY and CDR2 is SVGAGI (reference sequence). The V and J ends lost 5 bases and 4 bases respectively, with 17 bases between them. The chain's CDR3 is CASSPSIRQLYGYTF. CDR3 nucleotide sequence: TGTGCCAGCAGTCCGTCCATCAGGCAGCTCTATGGCTACACCTTC.

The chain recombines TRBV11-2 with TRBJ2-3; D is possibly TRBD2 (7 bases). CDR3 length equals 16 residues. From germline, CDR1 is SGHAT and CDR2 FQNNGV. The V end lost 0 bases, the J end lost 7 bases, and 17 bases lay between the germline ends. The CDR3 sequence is CASSLDRPGGGHTQYF. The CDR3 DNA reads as TGTGCCAGCAGCTTAGATCGACCGGGGGGCGGGCATACGCAGTATTTT.

DNA for the CDR3: TGTGCCAGTAGCGGGACAGGGGGTGCGAATCAGCCCCAGCATTTT. This encodes CASSGTGGANQPQHF. V is TRBV19 and J is TRBJ1-5, with 11 bases aligning to TRBD1. Germline CDR1 reads LNHDA; CDR2 reads SQIVND (reference sequence). This CDR3 spans 15 amino acids. The ends lost 6 bases at V and 4 bases at J; junction bases unmatched: 5.

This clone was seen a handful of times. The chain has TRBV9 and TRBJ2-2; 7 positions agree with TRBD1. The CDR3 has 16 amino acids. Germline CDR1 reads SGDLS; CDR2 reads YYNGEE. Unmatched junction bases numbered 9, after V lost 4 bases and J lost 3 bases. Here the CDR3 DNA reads TGTGCCAGCAGCTTTTCCGGGACAGCGGACACCGGGGAGCTGTTTTTT. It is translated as CASSFSGTADTGELFF.

CDR3 DNA sequence: TGTGCCAGCTCACCACAAGGGGATGGCTACACCTTC. Protein product: CASSPQGDGYTF. V and J are TRBV18 and TRBJ1-2; TRBD1 is a possible D gene (5 bases). V lost 1 base to trimming and J lost 6 bases, with 6 bases between them. CDR3 length: 12 amino acids. From germline, CDR1 is KGHSH and CDR2 LQKENI.

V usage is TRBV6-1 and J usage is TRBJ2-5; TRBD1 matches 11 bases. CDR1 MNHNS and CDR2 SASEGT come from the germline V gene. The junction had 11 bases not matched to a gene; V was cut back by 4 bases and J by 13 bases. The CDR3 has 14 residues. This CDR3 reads CASSVDPGQGVRYF. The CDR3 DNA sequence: TGTGCCAGCAGTGTAGATCCGGGACAGGGGGTTCGGTACTTC.

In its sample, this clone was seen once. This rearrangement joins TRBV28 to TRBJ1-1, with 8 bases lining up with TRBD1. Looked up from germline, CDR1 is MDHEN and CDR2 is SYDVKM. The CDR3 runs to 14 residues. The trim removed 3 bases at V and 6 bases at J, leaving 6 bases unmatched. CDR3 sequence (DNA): TGTGCCAGCAGTTTTAACAGGGGGGGGGCTGAAGCTTTCTTT. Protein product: CASSFNRGGAEAFF.

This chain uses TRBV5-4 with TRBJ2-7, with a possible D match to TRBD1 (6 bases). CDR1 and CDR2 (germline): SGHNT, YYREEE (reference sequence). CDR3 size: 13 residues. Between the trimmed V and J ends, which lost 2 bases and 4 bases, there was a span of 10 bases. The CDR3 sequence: CASSFYRAYEQYF. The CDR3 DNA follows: TGTGCCAGCAGCTTTTACAGGGCGTACGAGCAGTACTTC.

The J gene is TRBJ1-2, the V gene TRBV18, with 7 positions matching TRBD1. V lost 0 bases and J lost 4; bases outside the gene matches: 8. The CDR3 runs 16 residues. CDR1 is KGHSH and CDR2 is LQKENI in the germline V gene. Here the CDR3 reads CASSPPPLGTVYGYTF. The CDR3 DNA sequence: TGTGCCAGCTCACCACCCCCATTAGGGACAGTCTATGGCTACACCTTC. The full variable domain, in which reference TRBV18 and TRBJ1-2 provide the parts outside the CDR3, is NAGVMQNPRHLVRRRGQEARLRCSPMKGHSHVYWYRQLPEEGLKFMVYLQKENIIDESGMPKERFSAEFPKEGPSILRIQQVVRGDSAAYFCASSPPPLGTVYGYTFGSGTRLTVV.

The CDR3 protein is CASTPPGVGGYTF. The CDR3, as DNA: TGTGCCAGCACCCCGCCCGGGGTTGGTGGCTACACCTTC. The genes are TRBV28 and TRBJ1-2; no clear D gene. CDR1 is MDHEN and CDR2 is SYDVKM in the germline V gene. The CDR3 spans 13 residues. V lost 7 bases and J lost 7, with 16 bases in between.

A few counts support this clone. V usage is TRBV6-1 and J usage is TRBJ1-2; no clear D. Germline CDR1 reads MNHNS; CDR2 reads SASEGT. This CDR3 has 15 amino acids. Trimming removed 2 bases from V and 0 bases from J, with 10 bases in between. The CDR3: CASSELITANYGYTF. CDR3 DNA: TGTGCCAGCAGTGAACTAATAACGGCTAACTATGGCTACACCTTC.

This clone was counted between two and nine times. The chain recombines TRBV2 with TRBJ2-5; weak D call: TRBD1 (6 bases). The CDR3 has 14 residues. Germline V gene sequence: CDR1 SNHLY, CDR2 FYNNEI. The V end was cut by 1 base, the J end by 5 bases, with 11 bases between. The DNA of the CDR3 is TGTGCCAGCAGTGAAGGACAGGTTGGGGAGACCCAGTACTTC. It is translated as CASSEGQVGETQYF.

This CDR3 reads CSVDPTQETQYF. CDR3 nucleotide sequence: TGCAGCGTTGACCCCACGCAGGAGACCCAGTACTTC. This sequence joins TRBV29-1 and TRBJ2-5; no clear D. The germline gives CDR1 SQVTM, CDR2 ANQGSEA. The CDR3 runs to 12 residues. V was clipped by 3 bases and J by 5 bases, with 10 bases between them.

CDR3 residues: CASSTRQGMTDGYTF. DNA for the CDR3: TGTGCCAGCAGCACAAGACAGGGGATGACTGATGGCTACACCTTC. This chain connects TRBV9 to TRBJ1-2, with 8 nucleotides matching TRBD1. The CDR3 has 15 residues. Trimming at V came to 4 bases and at J to 6 bases, leaving 11 bases not matched to a gene. Germline V gene lookup returns CDR1 SGDLS and CDR2 YYNGEE.

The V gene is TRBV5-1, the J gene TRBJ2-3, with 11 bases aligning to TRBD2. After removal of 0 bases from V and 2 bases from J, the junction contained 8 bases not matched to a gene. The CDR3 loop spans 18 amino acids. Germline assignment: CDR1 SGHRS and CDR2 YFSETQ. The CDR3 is CASSLAETSGTITDTQYF. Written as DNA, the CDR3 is TGCGCCAGCAGCTTGGCCGAGACTAGCGGGACGATCACAGATACGCAGTATTTT.

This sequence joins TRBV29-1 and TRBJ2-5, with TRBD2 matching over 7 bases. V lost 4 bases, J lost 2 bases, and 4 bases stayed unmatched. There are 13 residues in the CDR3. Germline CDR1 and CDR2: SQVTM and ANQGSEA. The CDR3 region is CSVAGGRQETQYF. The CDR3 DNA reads TGCAGCGTTGCGGGAGGTAGGCAAGAGACCCAGTACTTC.

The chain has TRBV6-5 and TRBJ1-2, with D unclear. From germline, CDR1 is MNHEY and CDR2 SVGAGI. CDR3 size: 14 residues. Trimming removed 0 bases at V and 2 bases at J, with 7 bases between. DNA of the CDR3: TGTGCCAGCAGTTACTCGGCCTCAAACTATGGCTACACCTTC. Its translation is CASSYSASNYGYTF.

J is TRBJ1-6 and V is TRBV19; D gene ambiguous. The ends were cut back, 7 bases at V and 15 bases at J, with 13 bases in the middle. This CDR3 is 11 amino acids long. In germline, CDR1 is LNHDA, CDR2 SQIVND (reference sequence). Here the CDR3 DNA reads TGTGCCAGTACCTCGGAGCCGGGCCTCCACTTT. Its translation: CASTSEPGLHF.

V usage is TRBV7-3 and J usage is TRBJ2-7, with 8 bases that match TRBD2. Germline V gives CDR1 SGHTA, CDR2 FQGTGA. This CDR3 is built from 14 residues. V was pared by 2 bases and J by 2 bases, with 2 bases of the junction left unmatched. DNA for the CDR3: TGTGCCAGCAGCTTAGGCGGGGGGCCCTACGAGCAGTACTTC. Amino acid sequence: CASSLGGGPYEQYF.

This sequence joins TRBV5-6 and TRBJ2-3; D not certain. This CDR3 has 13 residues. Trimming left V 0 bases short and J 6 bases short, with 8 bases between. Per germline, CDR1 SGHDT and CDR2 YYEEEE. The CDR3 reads CASSLGAVDTQYF. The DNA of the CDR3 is TGTGCCAGCAGCTTGGGGGCCGTCGATACGCAGTATTTT.

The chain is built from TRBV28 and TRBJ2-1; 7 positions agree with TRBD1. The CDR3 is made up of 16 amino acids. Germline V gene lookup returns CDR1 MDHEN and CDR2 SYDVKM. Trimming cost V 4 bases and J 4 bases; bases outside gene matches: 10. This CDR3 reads CASSSLTGVNYNEQFF. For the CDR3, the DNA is TGTGCCAGCAGTTCCCTCACAGGGGTAAATTACAATGAGCAGTTCTTC.

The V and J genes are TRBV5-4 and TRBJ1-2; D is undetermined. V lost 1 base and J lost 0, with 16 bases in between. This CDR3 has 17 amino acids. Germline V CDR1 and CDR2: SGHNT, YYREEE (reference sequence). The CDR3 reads CASSLSPGRLANYGYTF. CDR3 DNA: TGTGCCAGCAGCTTGAGTCCAGGTCGACTAGCTAACTATGGCTACACCTTC.